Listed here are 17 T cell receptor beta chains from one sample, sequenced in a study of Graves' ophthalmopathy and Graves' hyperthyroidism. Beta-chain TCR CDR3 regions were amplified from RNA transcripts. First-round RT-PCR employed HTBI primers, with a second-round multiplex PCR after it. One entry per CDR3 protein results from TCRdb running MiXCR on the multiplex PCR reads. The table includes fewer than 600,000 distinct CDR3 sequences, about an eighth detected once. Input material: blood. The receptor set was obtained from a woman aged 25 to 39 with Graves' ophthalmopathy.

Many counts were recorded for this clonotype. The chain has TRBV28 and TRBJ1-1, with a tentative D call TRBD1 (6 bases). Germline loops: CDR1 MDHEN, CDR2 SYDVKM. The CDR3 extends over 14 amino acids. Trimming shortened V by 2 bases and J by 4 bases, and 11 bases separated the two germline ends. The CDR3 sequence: CASSLGGGGTEAFF. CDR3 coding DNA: TGTGCCAGCAGTTTAGGAGGGGGGGGCACTGAAGCTTTCTTT.

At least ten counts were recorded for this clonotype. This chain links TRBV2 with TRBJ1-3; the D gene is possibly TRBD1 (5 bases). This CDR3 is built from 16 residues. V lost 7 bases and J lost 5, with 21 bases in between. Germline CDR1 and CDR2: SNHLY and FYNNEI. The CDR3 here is CASTPWPRVRRNTIYF. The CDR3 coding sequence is TGTGCCAGCACCCCATGGCCCAGGGTACGGAGAAACACCATATATTTT.

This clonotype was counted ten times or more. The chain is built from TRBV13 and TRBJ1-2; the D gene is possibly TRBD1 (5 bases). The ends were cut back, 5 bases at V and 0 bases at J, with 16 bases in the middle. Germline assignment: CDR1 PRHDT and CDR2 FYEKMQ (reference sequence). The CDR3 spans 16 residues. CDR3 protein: CASSLRGASANYGYTF. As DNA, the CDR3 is TGTGCCAGCAGCCTCCGTGGGGCCTCAGCTAACTATGGCTACACCTTC.

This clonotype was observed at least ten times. The CDR3 DNA follows: TGCGCCAGCAGCCAAGATGCAGGGATGGGGGATTCACCCCTCCACTTT. It yields the protein CASSQDAGMGDSPLHF. The chain has TRBV4-3 and TRBJ1-6; perhaps TRBD1 as D (5 bases). The CDR3 is made up of 16 amino acids. CDR1 LGHNA and CDR2 YSLEER come from the germline V gene. The V end lost 0 bases, the J end lost 8 bases, and 14 bases lay between the germline ends.

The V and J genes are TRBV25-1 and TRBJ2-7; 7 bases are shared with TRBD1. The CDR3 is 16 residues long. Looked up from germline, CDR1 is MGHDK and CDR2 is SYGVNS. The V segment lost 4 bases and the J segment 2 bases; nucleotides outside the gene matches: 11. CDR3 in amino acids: CASSVDPGQLPYEQYF. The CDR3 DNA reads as TGTGCCAGCAGTGTAGACCCGGGACAGCTACCCTACGAGCAGTACTTC.

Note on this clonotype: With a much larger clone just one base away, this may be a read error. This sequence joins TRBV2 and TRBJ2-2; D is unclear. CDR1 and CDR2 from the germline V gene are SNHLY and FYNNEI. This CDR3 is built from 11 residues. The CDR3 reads CSTNGNGELFF. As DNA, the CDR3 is TGTTCCACCAACGGTAACGGGGAGCTGTTTTTT.

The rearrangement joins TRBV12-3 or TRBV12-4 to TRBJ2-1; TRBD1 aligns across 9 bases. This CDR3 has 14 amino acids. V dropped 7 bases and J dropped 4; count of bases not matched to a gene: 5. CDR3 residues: CASKPTGGYNEQFF. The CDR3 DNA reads TGTGCCAGCAAGCCGACAGGGGGGTACAATGAGCAGTTCTTC.

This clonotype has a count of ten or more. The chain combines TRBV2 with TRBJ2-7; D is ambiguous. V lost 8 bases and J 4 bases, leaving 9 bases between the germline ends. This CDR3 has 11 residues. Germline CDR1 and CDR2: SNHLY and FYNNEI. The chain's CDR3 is CASGNRYEQYF. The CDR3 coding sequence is TGTGCCAGCGGTAACAGATACGAGCAGTACTTC.

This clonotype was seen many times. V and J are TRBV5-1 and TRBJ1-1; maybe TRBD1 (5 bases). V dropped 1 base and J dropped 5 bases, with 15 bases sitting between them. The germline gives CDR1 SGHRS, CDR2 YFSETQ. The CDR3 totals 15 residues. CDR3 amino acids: CASSLLGRAGTEAFF. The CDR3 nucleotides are TGCGCCAGCAGCTTGTTGGGCAGGGCAGGGACTGAAGCTTTCTTT.

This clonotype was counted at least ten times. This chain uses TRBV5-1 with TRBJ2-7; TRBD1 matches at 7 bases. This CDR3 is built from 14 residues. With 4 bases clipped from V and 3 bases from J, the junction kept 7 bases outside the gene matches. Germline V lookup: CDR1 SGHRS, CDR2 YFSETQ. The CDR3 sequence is CASSGDRDGYEQYF. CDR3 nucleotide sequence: TGCGCCAGCAGCGGCGACAGGGATGGCTACGAGCAGTACTTC.

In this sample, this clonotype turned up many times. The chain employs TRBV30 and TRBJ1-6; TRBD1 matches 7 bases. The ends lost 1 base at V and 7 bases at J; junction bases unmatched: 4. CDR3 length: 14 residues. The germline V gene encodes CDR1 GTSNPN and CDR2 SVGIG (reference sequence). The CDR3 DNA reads TGTGCCTGGAGTGGGACAGGCCGGAATTCACCCCTCCACTTT. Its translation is CAWSGTGRNSPLHF.

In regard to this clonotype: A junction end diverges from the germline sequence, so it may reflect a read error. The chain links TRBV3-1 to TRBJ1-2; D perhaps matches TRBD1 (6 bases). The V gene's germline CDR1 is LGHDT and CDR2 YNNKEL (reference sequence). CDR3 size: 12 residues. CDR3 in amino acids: CASSQEGGLKGF. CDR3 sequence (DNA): TGTGCCAGCAGCCAAGAAGGGGGTCTTAAAGGCTTC.

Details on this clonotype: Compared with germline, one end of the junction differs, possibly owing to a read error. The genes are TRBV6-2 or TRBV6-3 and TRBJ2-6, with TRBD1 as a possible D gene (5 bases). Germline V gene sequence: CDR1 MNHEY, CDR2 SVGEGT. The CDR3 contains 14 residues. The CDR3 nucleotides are TGTGCCAGCAGTTATGGGGCTGGGGCCAACGTCCTGAGTTTC. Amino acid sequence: CASSYGAGANVLSF.

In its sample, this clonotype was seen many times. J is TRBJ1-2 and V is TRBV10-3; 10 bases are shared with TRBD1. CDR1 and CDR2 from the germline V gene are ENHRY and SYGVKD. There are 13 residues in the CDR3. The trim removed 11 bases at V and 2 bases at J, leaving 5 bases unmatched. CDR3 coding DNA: TGTGCCGCCCAGACAGGGGGCAACTATGGCTACACCTTC. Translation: CAAQTGGNYGYTF.

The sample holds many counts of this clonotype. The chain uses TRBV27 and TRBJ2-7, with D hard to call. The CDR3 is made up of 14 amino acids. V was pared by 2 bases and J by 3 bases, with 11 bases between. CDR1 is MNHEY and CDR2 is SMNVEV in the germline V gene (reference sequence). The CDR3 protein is CASSLRQPYYEQYF. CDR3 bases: TGTGCCAGCAGTTTACGGCAGCCGTACTACGAGCAGTACTTC.

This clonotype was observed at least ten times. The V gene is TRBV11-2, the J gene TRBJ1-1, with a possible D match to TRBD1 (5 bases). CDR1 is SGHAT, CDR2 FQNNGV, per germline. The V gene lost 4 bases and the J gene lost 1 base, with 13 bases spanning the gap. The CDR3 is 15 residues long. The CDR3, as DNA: TGTGCCAGCAGCTCTTTTGACAGCCGGAACACTGAAGCTTTCTTT. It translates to CASSSFDSRNTEAFF.

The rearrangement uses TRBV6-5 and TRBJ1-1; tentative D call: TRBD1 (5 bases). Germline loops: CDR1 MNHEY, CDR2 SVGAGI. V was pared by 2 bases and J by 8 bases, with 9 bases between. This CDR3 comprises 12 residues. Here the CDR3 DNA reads TGTGCCAGCAGTTACGGGGGGGAGGAAGCTTTCTTT. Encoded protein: CASSYGGEEAFF.